The 9 T cell receptor beta chains reported below all come from one sample, sequenced in a study of spatial heterogeneity in lung cancer (dated by TCRdb to about 2019). The antigens of these receptors remain unknown. The time point label for this specimen denotes: sample taken at primary tumor resection. What the research found in general, with its limitations: A correlation was observed between the number of expanded intratumoral alpha and beta TCRs and the tumor nonsynonymous mutation count.

Library construction relied on 5' RACE. Sequencing used a NextSeq 500. TCRdb reran the public reads through fastp at Q25 and MiXCR, keeping productive beta chains. Each record represents a unique CDR3 protein, reported with the most common genes and DNA among its rows. The sample table lists 13,000 or so distinct CDR3 sequences, 3.2% of them with a count of one. The ten largest make up roughly 16% of the sample. The material sequenced was lung tumor tissue, taken at surgery. The receptors here all came from a male donor with early-stage non-small cell lung cancer.

This clonotype was seen repeatedly, ten times or more. The gene calls are TRBV7-9 and TRBJ1-1; 11 nucleotides align to TRBD1. V shed 2 bases, J shed 6 bases, and the junction held 8 bases outside the gene matches. CDR3 length: 16 amino acids. CDR1 is SEHNR and CDR2 is FQNEAQ in the germline V gene (reference sequence). The CDR3 bases are TGTGCCAGCAGCTTACGGGGACAGGGGGATCTGGCTGAAGCTTTCTTT. Translating it yields CASSLRGQGDLAEAFF.

Ten or more counts support this clonotype. Here the CDR3 DNA reads TGTGCCAGCAGCCCTGCCGGTTACGAGCAGTACTTC. Translating it yields CASSPAGYEQYF. This chain uses TRBV13 with TRBJ2-7; D not resolved. Germline V gene sequence: CDR1 PRHDT, CDR2 FYEKMQ (reference sequence). The V end was cut by 5 bases, the J end by 4 bases, with 9 bases between. The CDR3 runs 12 residues.

This clonotype showed up many times. The rearrangement uses TRBV20-1 and TRBJ1-3; no firm D call. The CDR3 runs 14 residues. V dropped 3 bases and J dropped 0 bases, with 9 bases sitting between them. Germline-derived CDR1 and CDR2 are DFQATT and SNEGSKA (reference sequence). The CDR3 nucleotides are TGCAGTGCTAGGGCTCAGAGCTCTGGAAACACCATATATTTT. Translating it yields CSARAQSSGNTIYF.

This clonotype has at least ten counts. The rearrangement links TRBV20-1 to TRBJ2-2; 11 bases match TRBD2. This CDR3 has 14 amino acids. V shed 2 bases, J shed 6 bases, and the junction held 2 bases outside the gene matches. The germline gives CDR1 DFQATT, CDR2 SNEGSKA (reference sequence). The CDR3 DNA is TGCAGTGCTAGACTAGCGGGGGGCCCCGGGGAGCTGTTTTTT. Protein: CSARLAGGPGELFF.

This clonotype was detected only a few times. The CDR3 region has the DNA TGTGCCAGCAGCTTCGGGGATAAGACAGGGGAGACCCAGTACTTC. Amino acids: CASSFGDKTGETQYF. This rearrangement joins TRBV5-4 to TRBJ2-5; 7 bases are a match to TRBD1. This CDR3 has 15 residues. Germline V gene data show CDR1 as SGHNT and CDR2 as YYREEE (reference sequence). The trim removed 2 bases at V and 5 bases at J, leaving 9 bases unmatched.

This clonotype was detected ten times or more. The rearrangement links TRBV5-1 to TRBJ2-7; D gene ambiguous. The CDR3 sequence is 15 residues long. CDR1 is SGHRS and CDR2 is YFSETQ in the germline V gene. The V end lost 4 bases, the J end lost 0 bases, and 14 bases lay between the germline ends. In DNA form, the CDR3 reads TGCGCCAGCAGCCTCGAAGGGTTGGGCTCCTACGAGCAGTACTTC. Amino acids: CASSLEGLGSYEQYF.

J is TRBJ1-5 and V is TRBV19; D is uncertain. Germline V gives CDR1 LNHDA, CDR2 SQIVND (reference sequence). The V end lost 4 bases, the J end lost 8 bases, and 15 bases lay between the germline ends. The CDR3 sequence is 14 residues long. Written as DNA, the CDR3 is TGTGCCAGTAGTAGCGCGCTGAGGATGGAGCCCCAGCATTTT. Translation: CASSSALRMEPQHF.

This clonotype was observed a handful of times. A read error is possible here, since a much larger clone lies one base away. The chain carries TRBV27 and TRBJ2-7, with 9 bases lining up with TRBD1. Trimming took 10 bases from V and 6 from J; bases not matched to a gene: 10. Germline CDR1 is MNHEY and CDR2 is SMNVEV (reference sequence). There are 13 residues in the CDR3. CDR3 loop: CATPWDREAEQYF. CDR3 DNA: TGTGCCACGCCTTGGGACAGGGAGGCCGAGCAGTACTTC.

This clonotype has at least ten counts. The chain links TRBV18 to TRBJ2-1; D gene unclear. This CDR3 is 12 amino acids long. V was clipped by 6 bases and J by 5 bases, with 8 bases between them. Germline assignment: CDR1 KGHSH and CDR2 LQKENI. CDR3 nucleotides: TGTGCCAGCTCTCCGCAACACAATGAGCAGTTCTTC. Protein: CASSPQHNEQFF. Full variable domain (rest looked up from reference TRBV18 and TRBJ2-1): NAGVMQNPRHLVRRRGQEARLRCSPMKGHSHVYWYRQLPEEGLKFMVYLQKENIIDESGMPKERFSAEFPKEGPSILRIQQVVRGDSAAYFCASSPQHNEQFFGPGTRLTVL.